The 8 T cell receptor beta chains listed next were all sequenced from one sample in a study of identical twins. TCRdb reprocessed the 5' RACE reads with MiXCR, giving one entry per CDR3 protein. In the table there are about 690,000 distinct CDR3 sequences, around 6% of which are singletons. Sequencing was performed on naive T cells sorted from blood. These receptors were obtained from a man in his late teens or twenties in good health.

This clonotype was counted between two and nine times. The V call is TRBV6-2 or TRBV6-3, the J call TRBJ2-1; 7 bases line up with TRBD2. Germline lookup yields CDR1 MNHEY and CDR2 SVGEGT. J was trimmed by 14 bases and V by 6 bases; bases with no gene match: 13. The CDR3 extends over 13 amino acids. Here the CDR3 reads CASSHPFGEGEFF. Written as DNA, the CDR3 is TGTGCCAGCAGCCATCCGTTCGGGGAGGGCGAGTTCTTC.

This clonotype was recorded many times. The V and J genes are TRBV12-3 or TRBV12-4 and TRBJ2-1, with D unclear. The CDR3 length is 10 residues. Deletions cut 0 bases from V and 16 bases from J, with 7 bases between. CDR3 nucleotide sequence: TGTGCCAGCAGTTTAGCGGGCACTTTCTTC. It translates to CASSLAGTFF.

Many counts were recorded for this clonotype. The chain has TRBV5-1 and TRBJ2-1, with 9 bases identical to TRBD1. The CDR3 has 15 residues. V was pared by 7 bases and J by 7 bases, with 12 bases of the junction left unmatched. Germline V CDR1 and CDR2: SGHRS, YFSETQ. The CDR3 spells CASLLVTGGGNEQFF. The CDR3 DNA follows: TGCGCCAGCTTGCTTGTAACAGGGGGCGGGAATGAGCAGTTCTTC. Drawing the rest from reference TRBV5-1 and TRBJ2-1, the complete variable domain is KAGVTQTPRYLIKTRGQQVTLSCSPISGHRSVSWYQQTPGQGLQFLFEYFSETQRNKGNFPGRFSGRQFSNSRSEMNVSTLELGDSALYLCASLLVTGGGNEQFFGPGTRLTVL.

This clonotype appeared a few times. Written as DNA, the CDR3 is TGTGCCAGCAGAACCGCCGGGACAGCCAACACTGAAGCTTTCTTT. Amino acid sequence: CASRTAGTANTEAFF. The chain couples TRBV7-9 to TRBJ1-1; 7 positions agree with TRBD1. This CDR3 comprises 15 residues. V was clipped by 6 bases and J by 2 bases; unmatched bases: 9. Germline lookup yields CDR1 SEHNR and CDR2 FQNEAQ (reference sequence).

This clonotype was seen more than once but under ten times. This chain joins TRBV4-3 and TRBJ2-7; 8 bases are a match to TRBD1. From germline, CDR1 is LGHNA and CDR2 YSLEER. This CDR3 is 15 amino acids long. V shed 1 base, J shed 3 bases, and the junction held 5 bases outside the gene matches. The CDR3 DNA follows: TGCGCCAGCAGCCAAGGGGTGGGACAGGTCTACGAGCAGTACTTC. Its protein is CASSQGVGQVYEQYF.

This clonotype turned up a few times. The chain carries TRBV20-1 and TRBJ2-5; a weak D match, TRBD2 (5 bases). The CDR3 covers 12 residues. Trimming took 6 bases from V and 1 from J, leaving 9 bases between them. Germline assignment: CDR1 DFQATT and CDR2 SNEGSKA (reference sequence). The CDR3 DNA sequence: TGCAGTGCCTCCGGACTCCAAGAGACCCAGTACTTC. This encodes CSASGLQETQYF.

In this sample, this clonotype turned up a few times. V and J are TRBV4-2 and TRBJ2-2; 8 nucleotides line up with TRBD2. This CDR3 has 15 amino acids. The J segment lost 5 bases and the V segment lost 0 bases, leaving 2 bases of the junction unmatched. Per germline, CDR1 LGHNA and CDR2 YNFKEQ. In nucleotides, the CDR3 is TGTGCCAGCAGCCAAGAGTCGGGAGGGACCGGGGAGCTGTTTTTT. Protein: CASSQESGGTGELFF.

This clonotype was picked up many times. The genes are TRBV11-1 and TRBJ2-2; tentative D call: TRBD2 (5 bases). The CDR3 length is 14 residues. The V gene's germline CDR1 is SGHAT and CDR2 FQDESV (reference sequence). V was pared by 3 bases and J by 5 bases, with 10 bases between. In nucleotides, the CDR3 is TGTGCCAGCAGCTTCGGACTCTTAACCGGGGAGCTGTTTTTT. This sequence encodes CASSFGLLTGELFF.